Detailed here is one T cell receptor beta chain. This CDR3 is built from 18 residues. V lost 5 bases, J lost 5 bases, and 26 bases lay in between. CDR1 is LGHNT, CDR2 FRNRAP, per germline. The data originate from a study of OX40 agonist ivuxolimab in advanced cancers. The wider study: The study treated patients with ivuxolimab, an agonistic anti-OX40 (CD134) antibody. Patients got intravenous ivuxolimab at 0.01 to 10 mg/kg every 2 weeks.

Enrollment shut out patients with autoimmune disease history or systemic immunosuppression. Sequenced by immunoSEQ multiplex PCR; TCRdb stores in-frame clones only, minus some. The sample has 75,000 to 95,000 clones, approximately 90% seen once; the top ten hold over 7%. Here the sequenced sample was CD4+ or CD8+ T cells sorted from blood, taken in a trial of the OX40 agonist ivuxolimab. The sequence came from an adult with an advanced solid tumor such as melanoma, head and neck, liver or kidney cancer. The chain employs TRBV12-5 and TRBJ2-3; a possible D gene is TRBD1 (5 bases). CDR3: CASGPDHRVLQGVDTQYF. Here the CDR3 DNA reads TGTGCTAGTGGTCCGGACCACCGAGTCCTACAAGGGGTAGATACGCAGTATTTT.